The T cell receptor (beta chain) described here comes from a study of blood T cell repertoires in COVID-19. Study at large: From T cells, B-cell-depleted T cells, or PBMCs came the material, which was cDNA or gDNA.

Original handling: Nucleated cell number was recorded as an estimate derived from reference gene primer amplification. TCRdb's copy holds only in-frame clones and misses some; the assay was immunoSEQ multiplex PCR. Clone size and V and J calls were adopted from that table, with D and trimming inferred from the DNA. The sample yields over 100,000 clones, around 80% seen once. In germline, CDR1 is MDHEN, CDR2 SYDVKM. J was trimmed by 1 base and V by 6 bases; bases with no gene match: 8. The length of the CDR3 is 15 residues. V gene TRBV28 combines with J gene TRBJ2-5, with 7 bases lining up with TRBD1. This TCR was recovered from a man in his sixties with active or convalescent COVID-19. The specimen was peripheral blood. In DNA, the CDR3 is TGTGCCAGCAGAACCAGGGGGAGACCCCAAGAGACCCAGTACTTC. This encodes CASRTRGRPQETQYF.